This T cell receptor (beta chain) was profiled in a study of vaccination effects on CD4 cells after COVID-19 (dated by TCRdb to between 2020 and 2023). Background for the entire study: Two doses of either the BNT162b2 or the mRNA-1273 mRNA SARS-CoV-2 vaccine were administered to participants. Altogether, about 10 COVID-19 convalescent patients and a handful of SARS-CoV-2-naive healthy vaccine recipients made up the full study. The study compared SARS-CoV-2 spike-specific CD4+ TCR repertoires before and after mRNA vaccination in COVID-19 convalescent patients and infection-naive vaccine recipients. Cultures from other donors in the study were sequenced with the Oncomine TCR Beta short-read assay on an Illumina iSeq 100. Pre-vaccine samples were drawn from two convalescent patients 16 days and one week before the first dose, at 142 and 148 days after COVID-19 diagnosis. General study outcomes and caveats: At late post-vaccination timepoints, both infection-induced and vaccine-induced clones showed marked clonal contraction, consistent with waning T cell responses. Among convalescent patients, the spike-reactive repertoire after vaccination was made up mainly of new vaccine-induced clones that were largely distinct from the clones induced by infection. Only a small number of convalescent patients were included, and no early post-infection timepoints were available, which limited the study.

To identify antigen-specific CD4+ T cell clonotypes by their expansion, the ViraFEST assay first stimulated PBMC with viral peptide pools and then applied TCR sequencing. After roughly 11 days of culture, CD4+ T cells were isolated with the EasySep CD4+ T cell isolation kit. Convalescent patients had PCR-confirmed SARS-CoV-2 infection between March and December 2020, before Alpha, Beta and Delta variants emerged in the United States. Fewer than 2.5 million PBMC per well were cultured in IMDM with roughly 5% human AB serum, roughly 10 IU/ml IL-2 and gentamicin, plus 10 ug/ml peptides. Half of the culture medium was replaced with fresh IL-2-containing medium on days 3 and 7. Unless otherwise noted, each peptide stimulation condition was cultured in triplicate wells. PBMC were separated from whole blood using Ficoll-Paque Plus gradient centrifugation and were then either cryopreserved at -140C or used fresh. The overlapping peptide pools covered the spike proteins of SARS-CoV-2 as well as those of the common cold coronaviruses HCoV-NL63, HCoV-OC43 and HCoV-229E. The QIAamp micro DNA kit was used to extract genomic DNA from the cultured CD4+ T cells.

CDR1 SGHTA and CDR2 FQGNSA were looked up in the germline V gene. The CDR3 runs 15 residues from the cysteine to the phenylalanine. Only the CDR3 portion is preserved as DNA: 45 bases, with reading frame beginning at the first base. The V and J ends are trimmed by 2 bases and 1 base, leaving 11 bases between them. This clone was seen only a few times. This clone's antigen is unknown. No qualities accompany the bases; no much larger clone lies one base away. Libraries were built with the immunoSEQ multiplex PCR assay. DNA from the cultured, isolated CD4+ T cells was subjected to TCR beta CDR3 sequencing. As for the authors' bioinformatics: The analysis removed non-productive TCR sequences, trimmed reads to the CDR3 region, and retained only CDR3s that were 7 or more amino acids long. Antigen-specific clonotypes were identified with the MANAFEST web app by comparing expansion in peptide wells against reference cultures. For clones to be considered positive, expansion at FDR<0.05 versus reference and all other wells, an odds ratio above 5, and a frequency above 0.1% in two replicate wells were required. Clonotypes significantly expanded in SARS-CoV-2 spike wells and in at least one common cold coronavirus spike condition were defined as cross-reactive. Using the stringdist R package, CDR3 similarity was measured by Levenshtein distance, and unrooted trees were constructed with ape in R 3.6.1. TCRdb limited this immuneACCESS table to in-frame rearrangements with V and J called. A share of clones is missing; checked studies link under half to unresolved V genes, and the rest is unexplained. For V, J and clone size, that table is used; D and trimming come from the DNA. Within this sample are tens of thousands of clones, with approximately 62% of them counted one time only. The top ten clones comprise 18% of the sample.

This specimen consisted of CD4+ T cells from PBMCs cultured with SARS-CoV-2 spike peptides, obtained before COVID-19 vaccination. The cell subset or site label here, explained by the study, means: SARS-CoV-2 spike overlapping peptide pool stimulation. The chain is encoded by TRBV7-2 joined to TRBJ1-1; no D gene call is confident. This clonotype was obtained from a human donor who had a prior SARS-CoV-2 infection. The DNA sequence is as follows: TGTGCCAGCAGCTTAATGAACACAAAGAACACTGAAGCTTTCTTT. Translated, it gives CASSLMNTKNTEAFF.